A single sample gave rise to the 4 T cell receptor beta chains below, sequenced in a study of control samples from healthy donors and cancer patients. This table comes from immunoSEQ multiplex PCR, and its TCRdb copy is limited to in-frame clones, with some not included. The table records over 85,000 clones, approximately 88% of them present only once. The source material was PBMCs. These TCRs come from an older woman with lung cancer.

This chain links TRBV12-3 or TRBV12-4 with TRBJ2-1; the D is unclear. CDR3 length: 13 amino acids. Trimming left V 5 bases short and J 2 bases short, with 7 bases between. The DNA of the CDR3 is TGTGCCAGCAGTCGCCGGACCTACAATGAGCAGTTCTTC. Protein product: CASSRRTYNEQFF.

In DNA form, the CDR3 reads TGTGCCAGTAGTATAGGGGGGACAGGCCCTTTCAATGAGCAGTTCTTC. It specifies CASSIGGTGPFNEQFF. The rearrangement joins TRBV19 to TRBJ2-1, with TRBD1 matching 8 bases. This CDR3 has 16 residues. Germline V gene sequence: CDR1 LNHDA, CDR2 SQIVND (reference sequence). The trim removed 1 base at V and 6 bases at J, leaving 8 bases unmatched.

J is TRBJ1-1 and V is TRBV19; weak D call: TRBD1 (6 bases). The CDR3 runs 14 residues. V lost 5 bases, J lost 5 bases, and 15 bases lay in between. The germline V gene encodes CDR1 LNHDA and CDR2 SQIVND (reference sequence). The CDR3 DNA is TGTGCCAGTAGTCTTACAGGGTTTTGGACTGAAGCTTTCTTT. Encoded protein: CASSLTGFWTEAFF.

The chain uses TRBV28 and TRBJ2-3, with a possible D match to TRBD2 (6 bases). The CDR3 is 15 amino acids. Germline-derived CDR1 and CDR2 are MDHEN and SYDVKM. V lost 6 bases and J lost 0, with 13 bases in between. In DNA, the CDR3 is TGTGCCAGCAGCCTGGGACTTACGAGCACAGATACGCAGTATTTT. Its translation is CASSLGLTSTDTQYF.